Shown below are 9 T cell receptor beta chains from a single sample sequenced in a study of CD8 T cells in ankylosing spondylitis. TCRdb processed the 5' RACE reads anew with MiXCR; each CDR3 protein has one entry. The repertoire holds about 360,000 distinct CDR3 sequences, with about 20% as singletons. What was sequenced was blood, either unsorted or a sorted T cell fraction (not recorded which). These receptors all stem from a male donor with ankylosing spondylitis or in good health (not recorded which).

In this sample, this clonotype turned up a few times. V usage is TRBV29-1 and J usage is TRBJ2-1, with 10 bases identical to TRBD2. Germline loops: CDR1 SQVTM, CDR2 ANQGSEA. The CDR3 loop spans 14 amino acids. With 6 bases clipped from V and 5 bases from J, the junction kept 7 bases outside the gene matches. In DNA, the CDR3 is TGCAGCGTGAAGGGACTAGCGATGAACAATGAGCAGTTCTTC. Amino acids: CSVKGLAMNNEQFF.

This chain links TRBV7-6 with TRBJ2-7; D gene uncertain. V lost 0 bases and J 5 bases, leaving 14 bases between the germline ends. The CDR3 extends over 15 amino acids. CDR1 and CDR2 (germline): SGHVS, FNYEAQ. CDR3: CASSLAPARFDEQYF. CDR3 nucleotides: TGTGCCAGCAGCTTAGCGCCGGCCAGATTCGACGAGCAGTACTTC.

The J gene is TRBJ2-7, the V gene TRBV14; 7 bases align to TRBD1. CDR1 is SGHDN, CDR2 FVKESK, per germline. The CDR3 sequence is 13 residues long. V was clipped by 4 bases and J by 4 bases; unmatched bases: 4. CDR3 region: CASSRDSYYEQYF. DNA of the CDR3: TGTGCCAGCAGCCGGGACAGCTATTACGAGCAGTACTTC.

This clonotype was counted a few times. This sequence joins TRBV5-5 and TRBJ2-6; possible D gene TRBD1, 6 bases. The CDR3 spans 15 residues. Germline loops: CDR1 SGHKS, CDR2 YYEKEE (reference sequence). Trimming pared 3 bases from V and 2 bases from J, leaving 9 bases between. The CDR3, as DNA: TGTGCCAGCAGCTCAACAGGGACTGGGGCCAACGTCCTGACTTTC. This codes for CASSSTGTGANVLTF.

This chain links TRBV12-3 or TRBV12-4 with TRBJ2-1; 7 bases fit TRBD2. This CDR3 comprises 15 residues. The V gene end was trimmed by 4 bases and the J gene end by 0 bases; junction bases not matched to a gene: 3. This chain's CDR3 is CASSWTRSSYNEQFF. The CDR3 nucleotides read TGTGCCAGCAGTTGGACTAGAAGCTCCTACAATGAGCAGTTCTTC.

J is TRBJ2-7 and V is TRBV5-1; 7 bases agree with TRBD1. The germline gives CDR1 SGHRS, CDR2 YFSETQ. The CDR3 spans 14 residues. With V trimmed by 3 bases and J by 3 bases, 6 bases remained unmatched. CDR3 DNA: TGCGCCAGCAGCTGGGGGACAGTTGGCTACGAGCAGTACTTC. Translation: CASSWGTVGYEQYF. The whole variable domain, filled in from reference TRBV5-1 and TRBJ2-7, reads KAGVTQTPRYLIKTRGQQVTLSCSPISGHRSVSWYQQTPGQGLQFLFEYFSETQRNKGNFPGRFSGRQFSNSRSEMNVSTLELGDSALYLCASSWGTVGYEQYFGPGTRLTVT.

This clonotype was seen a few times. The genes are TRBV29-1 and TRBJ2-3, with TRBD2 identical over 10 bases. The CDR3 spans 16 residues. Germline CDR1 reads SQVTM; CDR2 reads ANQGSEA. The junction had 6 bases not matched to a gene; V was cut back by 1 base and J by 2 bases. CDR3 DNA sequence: TGCAGCGTTGAAGGTTCACTAGCGGGGAACACAGATACGCAGTATTTT. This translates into CSVEGSLAGNTDTQYF.

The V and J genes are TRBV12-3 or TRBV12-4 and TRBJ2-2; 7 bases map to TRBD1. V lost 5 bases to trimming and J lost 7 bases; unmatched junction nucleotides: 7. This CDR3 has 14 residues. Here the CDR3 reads CASSKETGDGELFF. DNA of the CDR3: TGTGCCAGCAGTAAAGAAACAGGGGACGGGGAGCTGTTTTTT.

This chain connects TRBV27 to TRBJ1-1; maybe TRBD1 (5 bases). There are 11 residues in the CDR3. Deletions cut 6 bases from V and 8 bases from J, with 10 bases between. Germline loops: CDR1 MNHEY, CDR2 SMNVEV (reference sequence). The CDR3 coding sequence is TGTGCCAGCAGGGCAGGGCTCGAAGCTTTCTTT. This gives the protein CASRAGLEAFF.